This T cell receptor (beta chain) originates from a study of shared clonotypes between healthy human individuals. The V gene's germline CDR1 is SGHAT and CDR2 FQNNGV. The V end was cut by 0 bases, the J end by 5 bases, with 14 bases between. The CDR3 loop spans 16 amino acids. Findings and limits, study-wide: Apart from blood, nothing was sampled; tissue repertoires likely differ.

Healthy adults negative for HIV, lacking recent acute infections or vaccinations, served as donors. Regarding this clone: Antigen unknown.

PCR replicates from unsorted PBMC used 300 ng DNA, and this amount was approximately 30,000 T cell genomes. The assay was immunoSEQ multiplex PCR, and TCRdb's table has in-frame clones only and misses some. Here the sample spans about 520,000 clones, roughly 80% being singletons. The receptor comes from a woman in her forties in good health. Some clones in this sample may be carry-over from other donors' samples. The sample comprised PBMCs. The chain joins TRBV11-2 to TRBJ2-1; D not resolved. The CDR3 DNA sequence: TGTGCCAGCAGCTTAGATTTGAGGTCCTCTAACAATGAGCAGTTCTTC. This gives the protein CASSLDLRSSNNEQFF.